This T cell receptor (beta chain) emerged from a study of blood T cell repertoires in COVID-19. At the level of the study: Donors in the United States, Italy and Spain gave samples during acute or convalescent COVID-19. In each case, the material was cDNA or gDNA derived from T cells, B-cell-depleted T cells, or PBMCs.

Per the study methods: Reference gene primer amplification gave nucleated cell count estimates. Libraries were prepared by immunoSEQ multiplex PCR; TCRdb keeps only in-frame clonotypes and omits some of them. V, J and clone size were drawn from that table, and D and trimming were deduced from the DNA. The sample holds approximately 450,000 clones, around nine tenths seen once. This TCR derives from a woman in her twenties or thirties with acute or convalescent COVID-19. Sequenced material: peripheral blood.

CDR3: CASSVNPGGETQYF. In nucleotides, the CDR3 is TGTGCCAGCAGCGTCAACCCCGGGGGGGAGACCCAGTACTTC. This chain joins TRBV7-3 and TRBJ2-5, with 7 bases that match TRBD2. CDR3 size: 14 residues. V lost 5 bases, J lost 5 bases, and 8 bases stayed unmatched. The germline V gene encodes CDR1 SGHTA and CDR2 FQGTGA.